The present T cell receptor (beta chain) was sequenced within a study of PD-L1 blockade in urothelial cancer. For the study at large: Male sex and bladder-origin urothelial cancer were recorded for twenty-five of 29 patients. Anywhere from 0 to 3 prior chemotherapy regimens had been received by patients.

Sequencing used immunoSEQ multiplex PCR; TCRdb keeps in-frame clones, though not all of them. The repertoire consists of approximately 100,000 clones, with 91% occurring once and the leading ten covering almost 0.95%. Patient disease was locally advanced or metastatic urothelial carcinoma. This CDR3 is built from 15 residues. The sequence came from an elderly woman with urothelial cancer. Specimen: PBMCs, collected around atezolizumab (anti-PD-L1) treatment. The genes are TRBV21-1 and TRBJ1-2; TRBD1, as called in the table, went unchecked against the DNA. TRBV21-1 is a listed pseudogene. The CDR3 sequence is CASSQRDRGLPGYTF. In DNA form, the CDR3 reads TGTGCCAGCAGCCAACGGGACAGGGGGCTTCCCGGCTACACCTTC.